The entry that follows covers one T cell receptor (beta chain) sequence. This clone was seen a single time. Its cognate antigen has yet to be identified. Base qualities are missing; no much larger clone stands one base away. The cohort consisted of approximately 670 healthy bone marrow donors. At the time of sampling, all cohort members were nominally healthy, though unrecorded immune exposures were likely present. The donor tested CMV seronegative, placing the donor among the 300 to 450 seronegative members of the cohort. Every donor gave a peripheral blood sample, and the peripheral blood mononuclear cells from that sample were used for TCR beta sequencing. The Qiagen DNeasy Blood Extraction Kit was used to extract genomic DNA from the blood cell samples. This record belongs to a study of cytomegalovirus exposure and HLA in healthy donors listed by TCRdb under 2017. Some background on the complete study: An earlier analysis of 587 of the donors reported under 300 Gb of sequence data and approximately 120 million unique TCR beta sequences obtained from roughly 170 million T cells. An early release that covered 500 to 800 HLA-typed donors contained around 330 gigabases of sequencing data and tens of millions of unique TCR sequences. The genetic ancestry cluster associated with self-reported Caucasian donors included 81% of the roughly 410 genotyped donors. The aim of the study was to test whether cataloging public T cell receptors could identify signatures of past pathogen exposure. The study used immunosequencing to profile the T cell repertoires of several hundred subjects and linked those repertoires to cytomegalovirus serostatus. Along with the roughly 670-subject first cohort, a separate validation cohort of 120 different subjects was used. To predict cytomegalovirus infection status, the study brought together high-throughput TCR immunosequencing, statistical association of individual TCRs with disease status, and machine learning. In a later analysis, previously published TCR beta repertoires from 670 or so donors were re-analyzed and high-resolution HLA genotyping was added so that TCR occurrence patterns could be studied. The later analysis used no new phenotypic data to find candidate immune exposures, relying instead on TCR beta sequences and their occurrence across donors. An earlier analysis of around 580 of the donors used high-throughput TCR beta sequencing to judge whether each TCR beta V gene segment behaved as functional or pseudogenic. Donor age, sex, ethnicity and CMV serostatus were collected together with the repertoire data. Genome-wide SNP genotypes for about 65% of the 666 donors were used in a later genetic analysis, which treated that subset as a discovery cohort. Every repertoire in the discovery cohort had been generated on one and the same sequencing platform. Class I and class II HLA loci were covered by the typing at four-digit resolution. Typing coverage varied by locus: about 620-640 donors for A, B, C, DRB1 and DQB1; more than 500 for DQA1; about 570 for DPA1; 450 to 480 for DPB1. Because of strong linkage in the cohort, a few DR-DQ haplotypes were treated as single units for association and clustering. Across 398 genotyped donors of the cohort, an average of roughly 250,000 unique TCR beta nucleotide sequences per donor were sequenced, and 15% to 20% of those sequences were non-productive.

Ends trimmed: V by 2 bases, J by 5 bases; bases unmatched to a gene: 6. The CDR3 sequence holds 14 residues, the cysteine and phenylalanine included. Left in the record is the CDR3 DNA by itself, 42 bases read in frame from the first base. The germline V gene encodes CDR1 SGHNT and CDR2 YYREEE (reference sequence). Libraries were constructed by the immunoSEQ multiplex PCR assay. A mixture of 60 forward primers for TCR Vbeta segments and 13 reverse primers for TCR Jbeta segments was used in the multiplex PCR. A multiplex PCR assay on genomic DNA amplified the CDR3 region of rearranged TCR beta genes. On the Illumina HiSeq System, the amplified TCR beta libraries were sequenced as 87-base-pair reads. In the paper's pipeline: Across the 670 or so repertoires, a later analysis counted 80 million or so unique TCR beta chains, 9.5 million to 13 million of which were shared by at least two donors. Raw reads were error-corrected and collapsed into unique sequences with a nearest-neighbor algorithm that merged closely related sequences to remove PCR and sequencing errors. CDR3 sequences were aligned to IMGT reference sequences to assign V, D and J gene segments. Each retained sequence needed at least a six-nucleotide match to both a V gene segment and a J gene segment. Rearrangements were classified as productive when the CDR3 lacked stop codons and remained in frame with V and J, and all other rearrangements were classified as non-productive. Following IMGT convention, CDR3 was defined as the stretch from the second conserved V-encoded cysteine to the conserved J-encoded phenylalanine. The earlier analysis of roughly 590 of the donors excluded sequences that lacked an unambiguous match to a single V gene segment. An earlier analysis of roughly 590 of the donors called V segments functional above 56.7% productive rearrangements and segregating when the between-donor standard deviation exceeded 5%. A statistical classification framework was developed to diagnose cytomegalovirus status using the catalog of TCR beta chain sequences. V and J gene assignment, in a later analysis, came from comparing TCR nucleotide sequences with IMGT/GENE-DB human TR gene sequences. The TCRdist pipeline was used in a later analysis to assign CDR3 sequences and most-parsimonious VDJ recombination scenarios. In a later analysis, every TCR beta chain was defined by the combination of its CDR3 amino acid sequence and its V-gene family, and reads without a unique V-gene family were dropped. To address suspected cross-contamination and a sequencing artifact, a later analysis removed 592 highly shared, low-generation-probability nucleotide sequences. In a later analysis, a clonal expansion index was calculated for each public chain from normalized within-repertoire ranks of inferred template counts. Generation probabilities in a later analysis came from a VDJ recombination model fitted to out-of-frame rearrangements, and those results were checked against IGoR. In a later analysis, TCR-TCR, TCR-HLA and TCR-CMV co-occurrence was scored with hypergeometric tests, and a repertoire-size bias correction was applied to TCR pairs. False discovery rates were estimated in a later analysis by permuting HLA or CMV assignments 20 times. In a later analysis, co-occurring TCRs were grouped with DBSCAN, and TCRdist sequence similarity was added when clustering was performed within HLA-allele-positive subsets. Repertoires with fewer than 30,000 or more than 120,000 public chains were left out of co-occurrence clustering, as were about five repertoires with anomalous nucleotide sharing. Here the immuneACCESS table is served through TCRdb, limited to in-frame sequences with V and J called. Missing clones are a known gap in these copies; in checked studies unresolved V genes cover under half, and the rest lacks a known reason. That table is the source of V, J and clone size, and D and trimming were worked out from the DNA. Counted in this sample were about 210,000 clones; over 75% of them appeared once. The biggest ten clones account for approximately 0.47% of the sample.

General conclusions and limits of the study: Three of the identified cytomegalovirus-associated TCR beta chains were confirmed in vitro to be specific for cytomegalovirus antigens. According to a later analysis, most CMV-associated TCR beta chains appeared to be HLA-restricted, and the HLA associations seemed to be driven largely by CMV exposure. Compared with the approximately 670-donor mean, donors in an Asian-associated ancestry cluster had fewer N-insertions in productive TCRs, according to a later genetic analysis. Across donors, most TCR sequences were observed very rarely, whereas some public TCRs were present in many individuals. Because counts were too low, 15 to 20 rarely observed V segments, including chromosome 9 orphons, were left out of the earlier analysis of a few hundred of the donors. A cluster of highly shared sequence variants was judged likely to be a technical artifact of the sequencing pipeline. Cytomegalovirus status was reported to be diagnosed by the classifier with high specificity and sensitivity in both the original and validation cohorts. When HLA alleles, especially DR and DQ, strongly co-occurred, attributing TCR associations to individual alleles was difficult. In a later genetic analysis, a missense DCLRE1C variant was associated with V-gene and J-gene trimming of TCR beta chains, and the association was replicated in an independent cohort. Because some donors lacked HLA typing at each locus, the association tests relied only on the typed subset. The presence/absence analyses assumed that sequencing depth was roughly uniform across donors, and that assumption may not be true. Correlated functional status among segregating V segments might reflect linkage disequilibrium, but an unknown experimental factor could not be ruled out. The cohort was sequenced for TCR beta chains only, and without alpha or paired-chain data the features that could be detected were limited. In a later analysis, HLA-associated TCR beta chains were found to be more clonally expanded and to have lower generation probabilities than equally common non-associated chains. The study listed 150 to 200 TCR beta chains as associated with cytomegalovirus. The authors suggested that the approach could potentially be generalized to other disease states and immunological phenotypes. In an earlier analysis of 587 of the donors, most TCR beta V segments appeared in productive rearrangements about 87% or about 30% of the time, broadly matching IMGT annotations. A later analysis reported that several top co-occurrence clusters appeared linked to parvovirus B19, influenza, CMV and Epstein-Barr virus. Because the 87-base-pair reads could not distinguish some IMGT-functional V segments, including TRBV6-2 and TRBV6-3, those segments were excluded. For the cohort, immune exposure information was limited to CMV serostatus. A later analysis found that TCR association rates varied across HLA loci, with DRB1 alleles showing the most associated TCRs and HLA-C alleles the fewest. A further reported finding was that TCR beta sequences accurately predicted the HLA-A and HLA-B alleles for most subjects in the first cohort. Specific HLA alleles were associated with some 15,000 TCR beta sequences at a false discovery rate of 0.05 in a later analysis.

The receptor comes from a boy between 10 and 17 years old in good health and CMV-seronegative. Sequencing was carried out using PBMCs. The sequence links TRBV5-4 to TRBJ2-7; 8 of the junction bases match TRBD1. The nucleotides are TGTGCCAGCAGCTTCGCAGGGGGCGGCGACGAGCAGTACTTC. It translates to CASSFAGGGDEQYF.